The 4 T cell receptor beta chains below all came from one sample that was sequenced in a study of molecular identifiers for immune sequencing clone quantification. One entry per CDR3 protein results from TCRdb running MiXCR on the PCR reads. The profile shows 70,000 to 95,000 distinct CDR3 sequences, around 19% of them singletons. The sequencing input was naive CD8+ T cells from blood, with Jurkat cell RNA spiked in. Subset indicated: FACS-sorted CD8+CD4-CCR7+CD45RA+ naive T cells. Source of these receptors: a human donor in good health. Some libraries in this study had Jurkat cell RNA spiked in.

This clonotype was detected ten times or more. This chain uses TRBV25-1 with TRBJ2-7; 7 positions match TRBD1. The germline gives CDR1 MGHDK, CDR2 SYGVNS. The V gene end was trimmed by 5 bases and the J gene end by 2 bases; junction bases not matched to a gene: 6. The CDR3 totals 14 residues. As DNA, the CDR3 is TGTGCCAGCAGTCTGCAGGGGGTCGCCTACGAGCAGTACTTC. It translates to CASSLQGVAYEQYF.

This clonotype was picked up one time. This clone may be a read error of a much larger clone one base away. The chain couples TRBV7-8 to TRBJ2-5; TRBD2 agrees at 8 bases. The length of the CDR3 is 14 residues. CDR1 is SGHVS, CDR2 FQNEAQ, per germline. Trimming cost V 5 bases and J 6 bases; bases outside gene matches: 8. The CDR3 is CASSHTAGGKTQYF. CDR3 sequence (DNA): TGTGCCAGCAGCCACACGGCGGGGGGCAAGACCCAGTACTTC. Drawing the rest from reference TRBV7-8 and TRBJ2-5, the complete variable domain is GAGVSQSPRYKVAKRGQDVALRCDPISGHVSLFWYQQALGQGPEFLTYFQNEAQLDKSGLPSDRFFAERPEGSVSTLKIQRTQQEDSAVYLCASSHTAGGKTQYFGPGTRLLVL.

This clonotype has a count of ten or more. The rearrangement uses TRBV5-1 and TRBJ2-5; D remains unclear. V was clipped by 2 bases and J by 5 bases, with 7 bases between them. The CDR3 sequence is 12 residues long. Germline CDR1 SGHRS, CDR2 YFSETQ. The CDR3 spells CASSFDWETQYF. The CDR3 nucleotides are TGCGCCAGCAGCTTTGACTGGGAGACCCAGTACTTC.

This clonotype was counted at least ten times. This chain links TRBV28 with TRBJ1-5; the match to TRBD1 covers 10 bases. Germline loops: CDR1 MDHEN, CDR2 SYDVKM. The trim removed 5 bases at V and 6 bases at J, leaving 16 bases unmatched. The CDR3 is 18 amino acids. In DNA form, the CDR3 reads TGTGCCAGCAGTAGCGTCGTCTCTGGGACAGGGGTTAGTCAGCCCCAGCATTTT. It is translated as CASSSVVSGTGVSQPQHF.